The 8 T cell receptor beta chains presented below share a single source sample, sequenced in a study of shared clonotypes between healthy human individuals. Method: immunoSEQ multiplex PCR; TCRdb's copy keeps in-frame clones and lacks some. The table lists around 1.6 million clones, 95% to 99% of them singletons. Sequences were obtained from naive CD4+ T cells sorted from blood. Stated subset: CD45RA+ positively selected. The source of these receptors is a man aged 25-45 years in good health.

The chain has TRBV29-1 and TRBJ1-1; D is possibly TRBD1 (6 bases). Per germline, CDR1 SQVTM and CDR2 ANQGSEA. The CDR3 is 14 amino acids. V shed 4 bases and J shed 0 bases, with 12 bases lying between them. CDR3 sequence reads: CSVAGQRVNTEAFF. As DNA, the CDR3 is TGCAGCGTTGCAGGACAGCGGGTGAACACTGAAGCTTTCTTT. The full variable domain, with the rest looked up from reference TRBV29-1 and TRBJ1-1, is SAVISQKPSRDICQRGTSLTIQCQVDSQVTMMFWYRQQPGQSLTLIATANQGSEATYESGFVIDKFPISRPNLTFSTLTVSNMSPEDSSIYLCSVAGQRVNTEAFFGQGTRLTVV.

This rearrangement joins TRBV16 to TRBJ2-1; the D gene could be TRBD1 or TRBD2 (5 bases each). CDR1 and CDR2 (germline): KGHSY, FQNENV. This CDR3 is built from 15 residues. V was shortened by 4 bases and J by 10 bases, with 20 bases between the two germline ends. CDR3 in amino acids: CASSLMGPGVGEQFF. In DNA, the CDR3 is TGTGCCAGCAGCCTCATGGGGCCCGGGGTTGGAGAGCAGTTCTTC. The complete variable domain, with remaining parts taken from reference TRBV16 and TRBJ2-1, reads GEEVAQTPKHLVRGEGQKAKLYCAPIKGHSYVFWYQQVLKNEFKFLISFQNENVFDETGMPKERFSAKCLPNSPCSLEIQATKLEDSAVYFCASSLMGPGVGEQFFGPGTRLTVL.

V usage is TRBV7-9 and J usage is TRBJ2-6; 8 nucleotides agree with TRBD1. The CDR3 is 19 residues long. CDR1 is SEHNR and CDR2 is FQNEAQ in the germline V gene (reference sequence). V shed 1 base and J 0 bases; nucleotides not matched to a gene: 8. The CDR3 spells CASSLVASGGRSGANVLTF. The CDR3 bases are TGTGCCAGCAGCTTAGTGGCGTCAGGGGGCCGCTCTGGGGCCAACGTCCTGACTTTC.

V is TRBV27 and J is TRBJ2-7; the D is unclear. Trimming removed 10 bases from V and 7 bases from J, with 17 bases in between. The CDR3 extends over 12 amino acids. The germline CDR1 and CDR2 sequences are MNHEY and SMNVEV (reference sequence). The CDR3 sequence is CATTGLGREQYF. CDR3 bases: TGTGCCACCACCGGTCTAGGGCGGGAGCAGTACTTC.

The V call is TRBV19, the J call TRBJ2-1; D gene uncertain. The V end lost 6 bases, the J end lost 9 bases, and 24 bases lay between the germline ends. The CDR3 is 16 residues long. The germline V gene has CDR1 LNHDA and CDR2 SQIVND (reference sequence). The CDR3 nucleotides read TGTGCCAGTAGCCCCATTGCCGGCGGACGAAGGAGTGAGCAGTTCTTC. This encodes CASSPIAGGRRSEQFF.

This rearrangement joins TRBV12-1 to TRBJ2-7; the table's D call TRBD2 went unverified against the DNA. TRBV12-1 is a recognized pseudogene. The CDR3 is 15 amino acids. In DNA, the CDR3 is TGTGCCAGCAGCCCGCCCACGGGGTACTACTACGAGCAGTACTTC. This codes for CASSPPTGYYYEQYF.

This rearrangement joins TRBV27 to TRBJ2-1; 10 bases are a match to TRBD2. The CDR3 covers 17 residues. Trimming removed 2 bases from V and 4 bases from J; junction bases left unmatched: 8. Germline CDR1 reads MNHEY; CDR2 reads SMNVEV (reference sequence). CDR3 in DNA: TGTGCCAGCAGTTTAAGAGTCGGACTAGCGGATTACAATGAGCAGTTCTTC. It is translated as CASSLRVGLADYNEQFF.

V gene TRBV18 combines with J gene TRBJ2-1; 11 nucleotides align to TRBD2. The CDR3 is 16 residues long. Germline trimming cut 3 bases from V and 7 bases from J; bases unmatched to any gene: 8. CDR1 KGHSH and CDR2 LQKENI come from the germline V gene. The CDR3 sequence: CASSPQLAGVLNEQFF. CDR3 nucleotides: TGTGCCAGCTCACCCCAACTAGCGGGAGTGCTTAATGAGCAGTTCTTC. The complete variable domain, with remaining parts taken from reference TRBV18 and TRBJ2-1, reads NAGVMQNPRHLVRRRGQEARLRCSPMKGHSHVYWYRQLPEEGLKFMVYLQKENIIDESGMPKERFSAEFPKEGPSILRIQQVVRGDSAAYFCASSPQLAGVLNEQFFGPGTRLTVL.